These 31 T cell receptor beta chains were all obtained from the same sample, sequenced in a study of post-analysis software for immune sequencing data. Study-wide results and limits: With TRBV5-6, TRBV5-1 and TRBV20-1 included, about five TRBV segments were more frequent in patients than in controls.

cDNA libraries of TCR beta carried unique molecular identifiers. TCRdb used MiXCR to reprocess the PCR reads, holding one entry per CDR3 protein. This table holds roughly 800,000 distinct CDR3 sequences, 30% found once. Antigens of these TCRs are unknown. Sequencing was performed on blood. These receptors were taken from a girl aged 10 to 17 with multiple sclerosis.

The chain links TRBV7-2 to TRBJ2-7; maybe TRBD2 (7 bases). The V and J ends lost 1 base and 3 bases respectively, with 16 bases between them. This CDR3 region has 16 residues. Germline-derived CDR1 and CDR2 are SGHTA and FQGNSA. CDR3 residues: CASSLVLGGDGYEQYF. In DNA, the CDR3 is TGTGCCAGCAGCTTAGTATTAGGGGGGGACGGCTACGAGCAGTACTTC.

V gene TRBV6-1 combines with J gene TRBJ2-1; 9 bases map to TRBD2. The germline V gene encodes CDR1 MNHNS and CDR2 SASEGT. After removal of 10 bases from V and 5 bases from J, the junction contained 12 bases not matched to a gene. This CDR3 is 15 amino acids long. The CDR3 loop is CATTQSGRTNNEQFF. In DNA form, the CDR3 reads TGTGCCACCACTCAGAGCGGGAGGACCAACAATGAGCAGTTCTTC.

The chain employs TRBV6-5 and TRBJ1-5; no reliable D call. CDR1 and CDR2 from the germline V gene are MNHEY and SVGAGI. There are 14 residues in the CDR3. The V gene lost 10 bases and the J gene lost 2 bases, with 15 bases spanning the gap. CDR3 in amino acids: CATMVRRGNQPQHF. CDR3 nucleotides: TGTGCCACCATGGTACGACGGGGCAATCAGCCCCAGCATTTT.

This clonotype was seen more than once but under ten times. The V gene is TRBV7-9, the J gene TRBJ1-5; 7 bases line up with TRBD1. The ends lost 9 bases at V and 3 bases at J; junction bases unmatched: 8. The CDR3 spans 14 residues. Germline V gene sequence: CDR1 SEHNR, CDR2 FQNEAQ (reference sequence). CDR3 bases: TGTGCCAGTGCTGGAGGGACAGACAATCAGCCCCAGCATTTT. It translates to CASAGGTDNQPQHF.

A few counts support this clonotype. The chain is built from TRBV18 and TRBJ1-1, with a weak D call TRBD1 (6 bases). Germline V gene data show CDR1 as KGHSH and CDR2 as LQKENI. V was trimmed by 3 bases and J by 4 bases, leaving 12 bases between them. The CDR3 extends over 14 amino acids. The CDR3 sequence is CASSPGGFSTEAFF. CDR3 DNA: TGTGCCAGCTCACCTGGGGGCTTTTCCACTGAAGCTTTCTTT.

The chain employs TRBV6-2 or TRBV6-3 and TRBJ1-5; 11 nucleotides agree with TRBD1. The CDR3 is 23 amino acids. J gave up 2 bases and V 9 bases, and 30 bases lay outside the gene matches. Germline assignment: CDR1 MNHEY and CDR2 SVGEGT. For the CDR3, the DNA is TGTGCCAGTCCCAAAGCAAAGGGCGGACAACGGGAGGACAGGGGGCCCTGCAATCAGCCCCAGCATTTT. Its protein is CASPKAKGGQREDRGPCNQPQHF.

This clonotype was counted only a few times. A much larger clone differs by one base, so this may be a read error. The chain recombines TRBV7-9 with TRBJ1-2; 9 nucleotides agree with TRBD1. The CDR3 spans 13 residues. Germline V gives CDR1 SEHNR, CDR2 FQNEAQ (reference sequence). The junction had 4 bases not matched to a gene; V was cut back by 8 bases and J by 3 bases. This CDR3 reads CASGRDRDYGYTF. The CDR3 DNA sequence: TGTGCCAGCGGCCGGGACAGGGACTATGGCTACACCTTC.

The chain has TRBV7-8 and TRBJ2-3; 12 nucleotides agree with TRBD2. Trimming took 5 bases from V and 0 from J; bases not matched to a gene: 6. Germline loops: CDR1 SGHVS, CDR2 FQNEAQ. There are 17 residues in the CDR3. The CDR3, as DNA: TGTGCCAGCAGCCCGGGGACTAGCGGGTTGAGCACAGATACGCAGTATTTT. Translation gives CASSPGTSGLSTDTQYF. Full variable domain (missing parts from reference TRBV7-8 and TRBJ2-3): GAGVSQSPRYKVAKRGQDVALRCDPISGHVSLFWYQQALGQGPEFLTYFQNEAQLDKSGLPSDRFFAERPEGSVSTLKIQRTQQEDSAVYLCASSPGTSGLSTDTQYFGPGTRLTVL.

The CDR3 DNA is TGTGCCAGCAGCTTAAGCCACCCTCAACAGGGGAGCGGCTACACCTTC. Translated, it gives CASSLSHPQQGSGYTF. The V call is TRBV7-2, the J call TRBJ1-2, with 7 bases fitting TRBD1. Germline V gives CDR1 SGHTA, CDR2 FQGNSA. V lost 2 bases and J lost 8; bases outside the gene matches: 14. CDR3 length: 16 amino acids.

The chain employs TRBV27 and TRBJ2-2; TRBD2 matches 10 bases. Germline V gene sequence: CDR1 MNHEY, CDR2 SMNVEV (reference sequence). V was clipped by 7 bases and J by 4 bases; unmatched bases: 6. The CDR3 spans 15 residues. The CDR3 spells CASTAVAGGTGELFF. The CDR3 bases are TGTGCCAGCACCGCGGTAGCGGGAGGCACCGGGGAGCTGTTTTTT.

This chain links TRBV6-5 with TRBJ1-1; TRBD1 agrees at 7 bases. V lost 7 bases and J lost 3; bases outside the gene matches: 8. This CDR3 comprises 14 residues. CDR1 and CDR2 (germline): MNHEY, SVGAGI. The CDR3 coding sequence is TGTGCCAGCATAAATACAGGGGTCGACACTGAAGCTTTCTTT. Its translation is CASINTGVDTEAFF.

There are many counts of this clonotype. V and J are TRBV2 and TRBJ2-5, with D uncertain. The CDR3 sequence is 13 residues long. Germline V CDR1 and CDR2: SNHLY, FYNNEI. V was pared by 6 bases and J by 5 bases, with 13 bases between. The CDR3 DNA sequence: TGTGCCAGCAGCGAGGCCCCAGGCGAGACCCAGTACTTC. Protein product: CASSEAPGETQYF.

This clonotype was seen more than once but under ten times. The V gene is TRBV7-9, the J gene TRBJ1-1; weak D call: TRBD1 (5 bases). V lost 1 base and J 5 bases, leaving 8 bases between the germline ends. The germline V gene has CDR1 SEHNR and CDR2 FQNEAQ (reference sequence). The CDR3 contains 13 residues. The CDR3 loop reads CASSLGKGTEAFF. In nucleotides, the CDR3 is TGTGCCAGCAGCTTAGGGAAGGGGACTGAAGCTTTCTTT.

The chain joins TRBV28 to TRBJ2-6, with D possibly TRBD1 on 6 matching bases. Germline CDR1 is MDHEN and CDR2 is SYDVKM. CDR3 length equals 14 residues. Trimming took off 3 bases at V and 12 bases at J, with 15 bases between the two ends. The CDR3: CASSFQDRSPVLTF. The CDR3 DNA reads as TGTGCCAGCAGTTTCCAGGACAGATCGCCCGTCCTGACTTTC.

The chain links TRBV20-1 to TRBJ2-5; D is unresolved. This CDR3 spans 13 amino acids. The germline V and J ends were trimmed by 5 bases and 5 bases, with 15 bases remaining between them. Germline lookup yields CDR1 DFQATT and CDR2 SNEGSKA (reference sequence). The chain's CDR3 is CSAWRDDKETQYF. CDR3 in DNA: TGCAGTGCTTGGAGAGACGATAAGGAGACCCAGTACTTC.

V and J are TRBV2 and TRBJ1-1; 9 bases map to TRBD1. This CDR3 comprises 15 residues. CDR1 SNHLY and CDR2 FYNNEI come from the germline V gene. After removal of 3 bases from V and 1 base from J, the junction contained 3 bases not matched to a gene. The CDR3 DNA reads TGTGCCAGCAGTGAGGGGACAGGGTCGAACACTGAAGCTTTCTTT. Its protein product is CASSEGTGSNTEAFF.

CDR3: CASSYQGTEQEAFF. The CDR3 DNA reads TGTGCCAGCAGTTACCAAGGGACGGAGCAAGAAGCTTTCTTT. The J gene is TRBJ1-1, the V gene TRBV27; TRBD1 might be the D (5 bases). The ends were cut back, 4 bases at V and 8 bases at J, with 17 bases in the middle. The germline V gene has CDR1 MNHEY and CDR2 SMNVEV (reference sequence). This CDR3 is built from 14 residues.

This clonotype was picked up a small number of times. The chain joins TRBV9 to TRBJ2-3; D unclear. V lost 3 bases to trimming and J lost 1 base, with 15 bases between them. Germline CDR1 and CDR2: SGDLS and YYNGEE. The CDR3 has 16 amino acids. The CDR3 coding sequence is TGTGCCAGCAGCGCCCGGACGCATAAGGGCACAGATACGCAGTATTTT. This encodes CASSARTHKGTDTQYF.

The rearrangement links TRBV7-9 to TRBJ1-1; tentative D call: TRBD1 (5 bases). The CDR3 is made up of 16 amino acids. The germline CDR1 and CDR2 sequences are SEHNR and FQNEAQ (reference sequence). The germline V and J ends were trimmed by 5 bases and 1 base, with 17 bases remaining between them. For the CDR3, the DNA is TGTGCCAGCAGCCTACCCGAGACAGACTGGAACACTGAAGCTTTCTTT. Its protein is CASSLPETDWNTEAFF.

This clonotype turned up a few times. The chain is built from TRBV29-1 and TRBJ1-1; no definite D call. The CDR3 is 15 residues long. Trimming took off 4 bases at V and 8 bases at J, with 23 bases between the two ends. Germline-derived CDR1 and CDR2 are SQVTM and ANQGSEA. CDR3 residues: CSVVGHAWLGSEAFF. The DNA of the CDR3 is TGCAGCGTTGTCGGGCACGCCTGGCTGGGGTCGGAAGCTTTCTTT.

Details on this clonotype: At one end the junction does not follow the germline gene, possibly because of a read error. This chain links TRBV6-1 with TRBJ2-7; D remains unclear. This CDR3 has 13 amino acids. Germline values: CDR1 MNHNS, CDR2 SASEGT. The CDR3 is CTSSATNSYEQYF. For the CDR3, the DNA is TGTACCAGCAGTGCAACGAACTCCTACGAGCAGTACTTC.

The V and J genes are TRBV19 and TRBJ2-1; D unresolved. The ends were cut back, 5 bases at V and 6 bases at J, with 17 bases in the middle. CDR3 size: 15 residues. CDR1 LNHDA and CDR2 SQIVND come from the germline V gene (reference sequence). The CDR3 bases are TGTGCCAGTAGTCTCAAGGCTAGAATTAGCAATGAGCAGTTCTTC. This sequence encodes CASSLKARISNEQFF.

This sequence joins TRBV20-1 and TRBJ2-7; D is uncertain. The CDR3 is made up of 15 amino acids. Germline loops: CDR1 DFQATT, CDR2 SNEGSKA (reference sequence). With 0 bases removed from V and 3 bases from J, the gap between germline ends came to 15 bases. DNA of the CDR3: TGCAGTGCTAGAGACCCCGGTCTTAGCATCTACGAGCAGTACTTC. It specifies CSARDPGLSIYEQYF.

The chain has TRBV20-1 and TRBJ2-7; D remains unclear. Germline CDR1 reads DFQATT; CDR2 reads SNEGSKA (reference sequence). The length of the CDR3 is 13 residues. With 3 bases removed from V and 0 bases from J, the gap between germline ends came to 9 bases. The CDR3 DNA reads as TGCAGTGCTAGTAACCCTCTCTCCTACGAGCAGTACTTC. Protein: CSASNPLSYEQYF.

This clonotype showed up just a few times. The V and J genes are TRBV11-2 and TRBJ1-1; weak D call: TRBD1 (6 bases). The CDR3 consists of 15 residues. Germline lookup yields CDR1 SGHAT and CDR2 FQNNGV. The V end was cut by 2 bases, the J end by 5 bases, with 15 bases between. In DNA form, the CDR3 reads TGTGCCAGCAGCTTAAGAGCGGGGGCGGGGACTGAAGCTTTCTTT. Protein sequence: CASSLRAGAGTEAFF.

The sample holds a few counts of this clonotype. The rearrangement joins TRBV7-9 to TRBJ2-1; TRBD2 aligns across 9 bases. This CDR3 region has 16 residues. J lost 8 bases, V lost 1 base, and 9 bases had no gene match. In germline, CDR1 is SEHNR, CDR2 FQNEAQ (reference sequence). The CDR3 region is CASSLGLAGPSDEQFF. In DNA form, the CDR3 reads TGTGCCAGCAGCTTAGGGCTAGCGGGGCCCTCGGATGAGCAGTTCTTC.

This clonotype was counted once. The rearrangement links TRBV6-2 or TRBV6-3 to TRBJ1-5, with a weak D call TRBD1 (5 bases). The CDR3 extends over 17 amino acids. Trimming pared 2 bases from V and 0 bases from J, leaving 14 bases between. In germline, CDR1 is MNHEY, CDR2 SVGEGT. The CDR3 loop reads CASSYELTDYSNQPQHF. CDR3 nucleotides: TGTGCCAGCAGTTACGAACTGACAGACTATAGCAATCAGCCCCAGCATTTT.

This clonotype came up a few times. The chain has TRBV12-3 or TRBV12-4 and TRBJ2-1; D is perhaps TRBD1 or TRBD2 (5 bases each). The CDR3 is 16 amino acids. Trimming pared 5 bases from V and 3 bases from J, leaving 17 bases between. DNA for the CDR3: TGTGCCAGCAGTCCGCCCGGGACGGTGAGCTACAATGAGCAGTTCTTC. Translation: CASSPPGTVSYNEQFF.

This chain uses TRBV11-2 with TRBJ2-5; tentatively, D is TRBD2 (6 bases). This CDR3 contains 14 residues. Trimming pared 8 bases from V and 3 bases from J, leaving 16 bases between. CDR1 and CDR2 (germline): SGHAT, FQNNGV. The CDR3 loop reads CASGSLVAEETQYF. The CDR3 nucleotides read TGTGCCAGCGGCTCCTTGGTAGCGGAAGAGACCCAGTACTTC. The complete variable domain, with remaining parts taken from reference TRBV11-2 and TRBJ2-5, reads EAGVAQSPRYKIIEKRQSVAFWCNPISGHATLYWYQQILGQGPKLLIQFQNNGVVDDSQLPKDRFSAERLKGVDSTLKIQPAKLEDSAVYLCASGSLVAEETQYFGPGTRLLVL.

This clonotype was observed a single time. The chain joins TRBV6-1 to TRBJ2-1; 8 bases are shared with TRBD1. Germline loops: CDR1 MNHNS, CDR2 SASEGT. The CDR3 consists of 16 residues. V trimming: 0 bases; J trimming: 7 bases; junction bases outside the gene matches: 8. CDR3 bases: TGTGCCAGCAGTGAAGCGCGAGACAGGGGTTGTAATGAGCAGTTCTTC. Amino acids: CASSEARDRGCNEQFF.

This sequence joins TRBV15 and TRBJ2-3; no clear D gene. CDR1 is LNHNV, CDR2 YYDKDF, per germline (reference sequence). This CDR3 comprises 13 residues. Between the trimmed V and J ends, which lost 0 bases and 7 bases, there was a span of 8 bases. The DNA of the CDR3 is TGTGCCACCAGCAGAGAGGGGTCGAATACGCAGTATTTT. Protein sequence: CATSREGSNTQYF.